These T cell receptor beta chains were read from a single sample in a study of blood T cell repertoires in COVID-19. TCRdb's copy holds only in-frame clones and misses some; the assay was immunoSEQ multiplex PCR. The data contain 150,000 or so clones, approximately 82% of them seen just once; the ten biggest clones take up approximately 16%. What was sequenced was peripheral blood. These receptors were obtained from a human donor with acute or convalescent COVID-19. The donor label of this sample is uncertain. Each CDR3 is given with its conserved first and last residue. Fields, in order: D gene, clone size, V gene, CDR3 length, J gene, CDR3 protein, CDR3 DNA. D genes are given only for firm matches. Rows give clone size only sometimes, using once, few, many, or a class for an expanded clone.

TRBD1,-,TRBV6-5,15,TRBJ2-1,CASSPGTGGYNEQFF,TGTGCCAGCAGTCCCGGGACAGGGGGTTACAATGAGCAGTTCTTC
TRBD1,once,TRBV3-1/TRBV3-2,16,TRBJ1-1,CASSQGVGTGLTEAFF,TGTGCCAGCAGCCAAGGGGTGGGGACAGGGCTCACTGAAGCTTTCTTT
TRBD1,-,TRBV6-2/TRBV6-3,16,TRBJ1-1,CASSYDHRGLNTEAFF,TGTGCCAGCAGTTACGACCACAGGGGACTGAACACTGAAGCTTTCTTT
-,-,TRBV5-6,15,TRBJ1-3,CASSLVRGSGNTIYF,TGTGCCAGCAGCTTAGTCAGGGGCTCTGGAAACACCATATATTTT
TRBD1,once,TRBV4-2,15,TRBJ1-5,CASSQGQGAGQPQHF,TGTGCCAGCAGCCAGGGACAGGGGGCCGGTCAGCCCCAGCATTTT
TRBD2,-,TRBV3-1/TRBV3-2,17,TRBJ2-3,CASNHGRRGGRTDTQYF,TGTGCCAGCAACCATGGGAGGCGGGGGGGCCGAACAGATACGCAGTATTTT
TRBD1,few,TRBV6-5,14,TRBJ1-6,CASRDRDRPSPLHF,TGTGCCAGCAGGGACCGGGACAGGCCTTCACCCCTCCACTTT
TRBD2,few,TRBV10-3,14,TRBJ2-7,CAISGTGGAYEQYF,TGTGCCATCAGTGGAACCGGGGGGGCCTACGAGCAGTACTTC
-,-,TRBV6-4,18,TRBJ1-6,CASSGLGLQLFDNSPLHF,TGTGCCAGCAGCGGCCTCGGTTTACAGCTATTCGATAATTCACCCCTCCACTTT
-,-,TRBV9,14,TRBJ2-2,CASSVTGNAGELFF,TGTGCCAGCAGCGTAACAGGGAATGCCGGGGAGCTGTTTTTT
-,-,TRBV18,15,TRBJ1-3,CASSYPGRSGNTIYF,TGTGCCAGCTCATATCCAGGGCGATCCGGAAACACCATATATTTT
-,-,TRBV4-3,14,TRBJ1-2,CASSQDWGGGGYTF,TGCGCCAGCAGCCAAGATTGGGGAGGTGGTGGCTACACCTTC
-,-,TRBV7-2,13,TRBJ1-1,CASSLQSYTEAFF,TGTGCCAGCAGCCTTCAGTCGTACACTGAAGCTTTCTTT
-,-,TRBV3-1/TRBV3-2,11,TRBJ1-2,CASSQAGGYTF,TGTGCCAGCAGCCAAGCGGGTGGCTACACCTTC
-,-,TRBV19,13,TRBJ1-2,CASRPQGAGGYTF,TGTGCCAGTAGACCACAGGGTGCTGGGGGCTACACCTTC
TRBD1,-,TRBV5-1,14,TRBJ1-1,CASSPRTGGTEAFF,TGCGCCAGCAGCCCGAGGACAGGGGGGACTGAAGCTTTCTTT
TRBD1,-,TRBV25-1,15,TRBJ2-7,CASSDPGQGISEQYF,TGTGCCAGCAGTGACCCGGGACAGGGAATCTCCGAGCAGTACTTC
-,-,TRBV3-1/TRBV3-2,14,TRBJ1-5,CASSQGRGGQPQHF,TGTGCCAGCAGCCAAGGCAGGGGCGGTCAGCCCCAGCATTTT
-,-,TRBV7-9,16,TRBJ1-3,CASSPGLTDPRNTIYF,TGTGCCAGCAGCCCAGGCTTAACGGATCCAAGAAACACCATATATTTT
TRBD1,-,TRBV29-1,14,TRBJ2-1,CSGFPGQGFYEQFF,TGCAGCGGATTCCCGGGACAGGGGTTCTATGAGCAGTTCTTC
TRBD1,-,TRBV19,15,TRBJ1-2,CASSIWRGQGFGYTF,TGTGCCAGTAGTATCTGGCGGGGACAGGGGTTCGGCTACACCTTC
-,-,TRBV9,13,TRBJ1-1,CASSRTSSMGAFF,TGTGCCAGCAGCCGGACATCGTCCATGGGCGCTTTCTTT
TRBD1,-,TRBV15,15,TRBJ1-2,CATSSGLGQGYGYTF,TGTGCCACCAGCAGTGGTCTTGGACAGGGATATGGCTACACCTTC
-,-,TRBV7-9,15,TRBJ1-5,CASSRSGRDNQPQHF,TGTGCCAGCAGCCGTTCGGGCAGGGACAATCAGCCCCAGCATTTT
-,-,TRBV3-1/TRBV3-2,14,TRBJ2-2,CASSPPTYTGELFF,TGTGCCAGCAGCCCTCCGACTTACACCGGGGAGCTGTTTTTT
-,-,TRBV30,11,TRBJ1-2,CAWRGGEGYTF,TGTGCCTGGCGGGGGGGGGAAGGCTACACCTTC